Below, 4 T cell receptor beta chains from the same sample are listed, as sequenced in a study of cytomegalovirus exposure and HLA in healthy donors. With 60 Vbeta and 13 Jbeta primers, the PCR was carried out. The data were produced by immunoSEQ multiplex PCR, yet TCRdb's version contains in-frame clones alone and is incomplete. This table lists tens of thousands of clones. The sequencing input was PBMCs. These receptors came from a woman in her thirties in good health and CMV-seronegative.

The V and J genes are TRBV28 and TRBJ2-7; 8 nucleotides match TRBD1. In germline, CDR1 is MDHEN, CDR2 SYDVKM. CDR3 length: 15 amino acids. Trimming removed 5 bases from V and 3 bases from J; junction bases left unmatched: 9. The CDR3 DNA sequence: TGTGCCAGCAGTACCCCCGACAGGGGAGTCTACGAGCAGTACTTC. Translated, it gives CASSTPDRGVYEQYF.

Here the CDR3 DNA reads TGTGCCAGTAGTATCCACCTTAGGGGGAAGTCCTCTAATGGCTACACCTTC. Amino acids: CASSIHLRGKSSNGYTF. The chain recombines TRBV19 with TRBJ1-2; D perhaps matches TRBD1 (6 bases). This CDR3 spans 17 amino acids. Germline-derived CDR1 and CDR2 are LNHDA and SQIVND (reference sequence). V was shortened by 3 bases and J by 6 bases, with 23 bases between the two germline ends. Variable domain in full (rest from reference TRBV19 and TRBJ1-2): DGGITQSPKYLFRKEGQNVTLSCEQNLNHDAMYWYRQDPGQGLRLIYYSQIVNDFQKGDIAEGYSVSREKKESFPLTVTSAQKNPTAFYLCASSIHLRGKSSNGYTFGSGTRLTVV.

The chain couples TRBV6-1 to TRBJ2-7; D not certain. Germline values: CDR1 MNHNS, CDR2 SASEGT. This CDR3 is 13 amino acids long. Deletions cut 4 bases from V and 4 bases from J, with 11 bases between. The CDR3 DNA reads TGTGCCAGCAGTGCCCGTACAGAGTACGAGCAGTACTTC. This sequence encodes CASSARTEYEQYF.

J is TRBJ1-1 and V is TRBV5-1; a weak D match, TRBD1 (6 bases). This CDR3 has 16 amino acids. V lost 1 base and J lost 0, with 13 bases in between. In germline, CDR1 is SGHRS, CDR2 YFSETQ. CDR3 DNA sequence: TGCGCCAGCAGCTTGCGGGGGGCAGGGGTGAACACTGAAGCTTTCTTT. This sequence encodes CASSLRGAGVNTEAFF.